Each of the 25 T cell receptor beta chains below was sequenced from the same sample in a study of lymphopenia after photon versus proton radiotherapy. Only in-frame clones appear in the TCRdb table, and some are missing; sequencing was by immunoSEQ multiplex PCR. This sample has about 12,000 clones, with around 92% found just once. Sequencing was performed on peripheral blood, taken from a patient treated with proton-based radiotherapy. Receptors were obtained from a man aged 55 to 70 with pancreatic cancer.

This chain uses TRBV6-4 with TRBJ1-2, with D unclear. Germline-derived CDR1 and CDR2 are MRHNA and SNTAGT. V lost 0 bases and J lost 4, with 9 bases in between. The CDR3 covers 14 residues. The DNA of the CDR3 is TGTGCCAGCAGTGACTCGTCCGGACTCTATGGCTACACCTTC. Translation: CASSDSSGLYGYTF.

The chain couples TRBV11-2 to TRBJ1-2; no firm D call. This CDR3 region has 12 residues. Germline V CDR1 and CDR2: SGHAT, FQNNGV. The V gene lost 4 bases and the J gene lost 8 bases, with 11 bases spanning the gap. The CDR3 DNA is TGTGCCAGCAGCTGGGCCGGTGTCGGCTACACCTTC. Translating it yields CASSWAGVGYTF.

The chain carries TRBV19 and TRBJ2-2, with D hard to call. This CDR3 has 14 residues. The germline gives CDR1 LNHDA, CDR2 SQIVND (reference sequence). The ends were cut back, 3 bases at V and 2 bases at J, with 7 bases in the middle. The CDR3 spells CASSIRINTGELFF. In DNA form, the CDR3 reads TGTGCCAGTAGTATCAGAATCAACACCGGGGAGCTGTTTTTT. Based on the CDR3 plus reference TRBV19 and TRBJ2-2, the full variable domain is DGGITQSPKYLFRKEGQNVTLSCEQNLNHDAMYWYRQDPGQGLRLIYYSQIVNDFQKGDIAEGYSVSREKKESFPLTVTSAQKNPTAFYLCASSIRINTGELFFGEGSRLTVL.

The chain recombines TRBV7-2 with TRBJ2-7; tentatively, D is TRBD1 (7 bases). CDR3 length: 15 amino acids. The V gene's germline CDR1 is SGHTA and CDR2 FQGNSA. Trimming stripped 0 bases from V and 11 bases from J, with 20 bases between. CDR3 region: CASSLAGAGGGAEYF. For the CDR3, the DNA is TGTGCCAGCAGCTTAGCGGGGGCAGGAGGGGGCGCGGAGTACTTC.

J is TRBJ1-2 and V is TRBV5-1, with 8 nucleotides matching TRBD1. This CDR3 contains 15 residues. The V segment lost 5 bases and the J segment 6 bases; nucleotides outside the gene matches: 12. CDR1 is SGHRS and CDR2 is YFSETQ in the germline V gene. The CDR3 DNA sequence: TGCGCCAGCAGTTCTACGTCGAAGGACAGGGATGGCTACACCTTC. Its protein is CASSSTSKDRDGYTF. The full variable domain, with the rest looked up from reference TRBV5-1 and TRBJ1-2, is KAGVTQTPRYLIKTRGQQVTLSCSPISGHRSVSWYQQTPGQGLQFLFEYFSETQRNKGNFPGRFSGRQFSNSRSEMNVSTLELGDSALYLCASSSTSKDRDGYTFGSGTRLTVV.

CDR3 sequence (DNA): TGTGCCAGCAGCCCAGTAGGGGGATCGAACACCGGGGAGCTGTTTTTT. Amino acid sequence: CASSPVGGSNTGELFF. The chain has TRBV11-2 and TRBJ2-2, with D perhaps TRBD1 (6 bases). The germline gives CDR1 SGHAT, CDR2 FQNNGV. CDR3 size: 16 residues. Trimming took 5 bases from V and 0 from J, leaving 13 bases between them.

The rearrangement uses TRBV19 and TRBJ1-4, with 9 bases identical to TRBD1. This CDR3 is built from 14 residues. With 3 bases clipped from V and 7 bases from J, the junction kept 3 bases outside the gene matches. Per germline, CDR1 LNHDA and CDR2 SQIVND (reference sequence). DNA of the CDR3: TGTGCCAGTAGTATCTCGGACAGGGGTGAAAAACTGTTTTTT. It codes for CASSISDRGEKLFF.

The rearrangement links TRBV29-1 to TRBJ1-4; 8 bases fit TRBD1. CDR1 is SQVTM and CDR2 is ANQGSEA in the germline V gene. There are 12 residues in the CDR3. V was clipped by 7 bases and J by 7 bases; unmatched bases: 5. The CDR3: CSGRTGSEKLFF. The CDR3 region has the DNA TGCAGCGGTAGGACAGGGAGTGAAAAACTGTTTTTT.

V is TRBV9 and J is TRBJ2-1, with D tentatively TRBD1 or TRBD2 (5 bases each). Germline CDR1 reads SGDLS; CDR2 reads YYNGEE. The V end was cut by 0 bases, the J end by 9 bases, with 7 bases between. The CDR3 extends over 12 amino acids. The CDR3 sequence: CASSVGDGEQFF. In DNA form, the CDR3 reads TGTGCCAGCAGCGTAGGGGACGGTGAGCAGTTCTTC. The variable domain in full, completed from reference TRBV9 and TRBJ2-1, reads DSGVTQTPKHLITATGQRVTLRCSPRSGDLSVYWYQQSLDQGLQFLIQYYNGEERAKGNILERFSAQQFPDLHSELNLSSLELGDSALYFCASSVGDGEQFFGPGTRLTVL.

The gene calls are TRBV27 and TRBJ2-7, with 11 bases aligning to TRBD2. V lost 2 bases and J lost 3; bases outside the gene matches: 6. The CDR3 runs to 16 residues. In germline, CDR1 is MNHEY, CDR2 SMNVEV (reference sequence). The CDR3 sequence is CASSLQHGLAGYEQYF. CDR3 bases: TGTGCCAGCAGTTTACAACACGGACTAGCGGGCTACGAGCAGTACTTC.

This clone showed up just once. The CDR3 spells CASSFGQAGGEQYF. The CDR3 DNA is TGTGCCAGCAGCTTCGGACAGGCGGGGGGTGAGCAGTACTTC. The chain recombines TRBV9 with TRBJ2-7, with TRBD2 as a possible D gene (8 bases). Per germline, CDR1 SGDLS and CDR2 YYNGEE. The CDR3 extends over 14 amino acids. Trimming shortened V by 4 bases and J by 7 bases, and 18 bases separated the two germline ends.

J is TRBJ1-2 and V is TRBV11-2; 7 bases fit TRBD1. J lost 3 bases, V lost 2 bases, and 6 bases had no gene match. This CDR3 is 15 amino acids long. The V gene's germline CDR1 is SGHAT and CDR2 FQNNGV. The CDR3 DNA is TGTGCCAGCAGCTTAAATCCCGACAGGGACTATGGCTACACCTTC. This codes for CASSLNPDRDYGYTF.

The chain joins TRBV5-6 to TRBJ1-2, with D maybe TRBD1 (6 bases). The V end was cut by 6 bases, the J end by 4 bases, with 16 bases between. The V gene's germline CDR1 is SGHDT and CDR2 YYEEEE. The CDR3 loop spans 14 amino acids. The CDR3 sequence is CASTSGGGLYGYTF. For the CDR3, the DNA is TGTGCCAGCACCTCTGGCGGGGGCCTCTATGGCTACACCTTC.

The chain is built from TRBV5-6 and TRBJ2-1; 9 positions match TRBD2. The CDR3 contains 17 residues. Germline values: CDR1 SGHDT, CDR2 YYEEEE. V lost 0 bases and J lost 3; bases outside the gene matches: 7. For the CDR3, the DNA is TGTGCCAGCAGCTTGGGTTCCCTAGCGGGGCTCTACAATGAGCAGTTCTTC. Protein product: CASSLGSLAGLYNEQFF.

The chain combines TRBV7-3 with TRBJ2-3; 10 nucleotides agree with TRBD2. The length of the CDR3 is 16 residues. Germline loops: CDR1 SGHTA, CDR2 FQGTGA. J was trimmed by 3 bases and V by 5 bases; bases with no gene match: 8. CDR3 sequence reads: CASSPTGTSATDTQYF. CDR3 nucleotides: TGTGCCAGCAGCCCCACCGGGACTAGCGCTACAGATACGCAGTATTTT.

This clone has only a few counts. The chain combines TRBV28 with TRBJ2-3; D may be TRBD1 (6 bases). Trimming left V 5 bases short and J 3 bases short, with 15 bases between. Per the germline V gene, CDR1 is MDHEN and CDR2 is SYDVKM. The CDR3 has 15 residues. The DNA for the CDR3 is TGTGCCAGCAGTCCAACTGAACAGGGTACAGATACGCAGTATTTT. Protein product: CASSPTEQGTDTQYF.

The gene calls are TRBV30 and TRBJ2-4, with a weak D call TRBD1 (7 bases). The CDR3 totals 14 residues. Trimming shortened V by 1 base and J by 8 bases, and 15 bases separated the two germline ends. Germline-derived CDR1 and CDR2 are GTSNPN and SVGIG (reference sequence). The CDR3 DNA reads TGTGCCTGGAGTGGGAGGGGGCGCGGAGACATTCAGTACTTC. It codes for CAWSGRGRGDIQYF.

This clone was detected only once. The genes are TRBV4-1 and TRBJ2-3, with 12 bases aligning to TRBD2. CDR1 is MGHRA, CDR2 YSYEKL, per germline. The CDR3 runs 18 residues. The trim removed 3 bases at V and 1 base at J, leaving 8 bases unmatched. The CDR3 is CASSQGGLAGRGTDTQYF. Here the CDR3 DNA reads TGCGCCAGCAGCCAGGGGGGACTAGCGGGTCGCGGCACAGATACGCAGTATTTT.

The chain combines TRBV27 with TRBJ2-5; D may be TRBD2 (6 bases). This CDR3 has 17 residues. With 3 bases removed from V and 0 bases from J, the gap between germline ends came to 17 bases. Germline lookup yields CDR1 MNHEY and CDR2 SMNVEV (reference sequence). This CDR3 reads CASSFLALAQNQETQYF. CDR3 in DNA: TGTGCCAGCAGTTTCCTGGCCCTAGCGCAAAACCAAGAGACCCAGTACTTC.

The chain employs TRBV28 and TRBJ1-2; TRBD1 matches 8 bases. The CDR3 runs 16 residues. V was clipped by 3 bases and J by 4 bases; unmatched bases: 10. Germline CDR1 reads MDHEN; CDR2 reads SYDVKM. CDR3 nucleotides: TGTGCCAGCAGTTTTCCAACAGGGGGTGGGGCCTATGGCTACACCTTC. Protein sequence: CASSFPTGGGAYGYTF.

Written as DNA, the CDR3 is TGTGCCAGTAGTATATCTGACGATTCCTACAATGAGCAGTTCTTC. This sequence encodes CASSISDDSYNEQFF. V gene TRBV19 combines with J gene TRBJ2-1, with D uncertain. The germline V and J ends were trimmed by 2 bases and 1 base, with 9 bases remaining between them. The CDR3 is 15 amino acids. Germline CDR1 reads LNHDA; CDR2 reads SQIVND (reference sequence).

V is TRBV7-3 and J is TRBJ2-3; D remains ambiguous. V lost 4 bases to trimming and J lost 9 bases, with 11 bases between them. The CDR3 is 12 residues long. Germline-derived CDR1 and CDR2 are SGHTA and FQGTGA. The CDR3 sequence: CASSSRLGTQYF. The CDR3 nucleotides are TGTGCCAGCAGCTCTCGGTTGGGGACGCAGTATTTT.

This clone was counted a few times. V usage is TRBV4-2 and J usage is TRBJ1-2, with TRBD1 as a possible D gene (6 bases). CDR1 LGHNA and CDR2 YNFKEQ come from the germline V gene. The length of the CDR3 is 17 residues. Trimming took off 0 bases at V and 2 bases at J, with 16 bases between the two ends. Here the CDR3 DNA reads TGTGCCAGCAGCCAAGATCCCTCGGGGGCCCAAAACTATGGCTACACCTTC. Protein product: CASSQDPSGAQNYGYTF.

This chain connects TRBV6-6 to TRBJ2-7; 7 bases map to TRBD2. The V segment lost 0 bases and the J segment 3 bases; nucleotides outside the gene matches: 5. This CDR3 contains 15 residues. The germline CDR1 and CDR2 sequences are MNHNY and SVGAGI (reference sequence). The CDR3 loop reads CASSYSGGGDYEQYF. Here the CDR3 DNA reads TGTGCCAGCAGTTACTCGGGGGGGGGAGACTACGAGCAGTACTTC.

J is TRBJ1-5 and V is TRBV23-1; D is possibly TRBD1 (5 bases). Being an ORF, TRBV23-1 has a function that is uncertain. V lost 9 bases to trimming and J lost 5 bases, with 20 bases between them. CDR3 length: 15 residues. CDR3 DNA sequence: TGCGCCAGATGCCCAGGACACGACGGGGATCAGCCCCAGCATTTT. Its translation is CARCPGHDGDQPQHF.